One sample yielded the 10 T cell receptor beta chains listed below, sequenced in a study of cytomegalovirus exposure and HLA in healthy donors. Primers: 60 Vbeta forward and 13 Jbeta reverse. Generated by immunoSEQ multiplex PCR, the TCRdb table keeps only in-frame clones and is missing some. Of around 150,000 clones listed, roughly four fifths were seen once; the top ten hold over 0.85%. Sequences were obtained from PBMCs. The receptors come from a girl aged 2 to 9 in good health and CMV-seropositive.

This clone has just one count. The chain combines TRBV30 with TRBJ1-5, with D maybe TRBD1 (6 bases). Per the germline V gene, CDR1 is GTSNPN and CDR2 is SVGIG (reference sequence). Trimming left V 3 bases short and J 7 bases short, with 22 bases between. The CDR3 runs to 16 residues. CDR3 protein: CAWRLHRALLPQPQHF. In DNA, the CDR3 is TGTGCCTGGAGACTACACAGGGCCCTCCTACCGCAGCCCCAGCATTTT.

The CDR3 is CASSRIAGPTYEQYF. CDR3 coding DNA: TGCGCCAGCAGCCGAATAGCGGGACCAACCTACGAGCAGTACTTC. J is TRBJ2-7 and V is TRBV5-1, with 8 bases identical to TRBD2. CDR1 and CDR2 (germline): SGHRS, YFSETQ. Trimming cost V 4 bases and J 2 bases; bases outside gene matches: 8. The CDR3 loop spans 15 amino acids.

The V and J genes are TRBV5-1 and TRBJ2-7; possible D gene TRBD1, 6 bases. The CDR3 spans 13 residues. Germline lookup yields CDR1 SGHRS and CDR2 YFSETQ. V dropped 3 bases and J dropped 2 bases, with 9 bases sitting between them. The CDR3: CASSWDIAYEQYF. Here the CDR3 DNA reads TGCGCCAGCAGCTGGGACATAGCCTACGAGCAGTACTTC.

The gene calls are TRBV5-4 and TRBJ2-2, with TRBD2 identical over 13 bases. The germline V gene encodes CDR1 SGHNT and CDR2 YYREEE (reference sequence). This CDR3 has 17 amino acids. V trimming: 4 bases; J trimming: 1 base; junction bases outside the gene matches: 4. CDR3 in amino acids: CASSGGLAGLNTGELFF. The CDR3 DNA is TGTGCCAGCAGCGGGGGACTAGCGGGGTTGAACACCGGGGAGCTGTTTTTT.

The genes are TRBV28 and TRBJ2-2; tentative D call: TRBD1 (7 bases). The CDR3 loop spans 14 amino acids. The germline CDR1 and CDR2 sequences are MDHEN and SYDVKM. Trimming stripped 8 bases from V and 7 bases from J, with 17 bases between. The CDR3 here is CASLRTGGNGELFF. CDR3 in DNA: TGTGCCAGCTTAAGGACAGGAGGGAACGGGGAGCTGTTTTTT.

This chain uses TRBV7-9 with TRBJ1-1; D call uncertain. The V and J ends lost 7 bases and 6 bases respectively, with 18 bases between them. Germline CDR1 reads SEHNR; CDR2 reads FQNEAQ (reference sequence). The CDR3 has 14 amino acids. The chain's CDR3 is CASIDLGERPEAFF. The DNA of the CDR3 is TGTGCCAGCATCGACCTCGGGGAACGCCCTGAAGCTTTCTTT.

J is TRBJ1-5 and V is TRBV19; 7 bases fit TRBD1. Germline assignment: CDR1 LNHDA and CDR2 SQIVND (reference sequence). The CDR3 is 17 residues long. The ends lost 7 bases at V and 3 bases at J; junction bases unmatched: 15. Written as DNA, the CDR3 is TGTGCCAGTACCTCATCTTCCCGACAGGGTATCAATCAGCCCCAGCATTTT. This gives the protein CASTSSSRQGINQPQHF.

J is TRBJ2-3 and V is TRBV28, with unresolved D. The CDR3 spans 11 residues. The germline CDR1 and CDR2 sequences are MDHEN and SYDVKM. The germline V and J ends were trimmed by 4 bases and 5 bases, with 4 bases remaining between them. This CDR3 reads CASSYRDTQYF. The DNA of the CDR3 is TGTGCCAGCAGTTACAGAGATACGCAGTATTTT.

The chain combines TRBV13 with TRBJ1-1; D gene unclear. The CDR3 has 12 amino acids. Germline V CDR1 and CDR2: PRHDT, FYEKMQ (reference sequence). With 2 bases removed from V and 1 base from J, the gap between germline ends came to 2 bases. In DNA form, the CDR3 reads TGTGCCAGCAGCTTACAGAACACTGAAGCTTTCTTT. Its protein product is CASSLQNTEAFF. The variable domain in full, completed from reference TRBV13 and TRBJ1-1, reads AAGVIQSPRHLIKEKRETATLKCYPIPRHDTVYWYQQGPGQDPQFLISFYEKMQSDKGSIPDRFSAQQFSDYHSELNMSSLELGDSALYFCASSLQNTEAFFGQGTRLTVV.

This clone was counted only a few times. This chain joins TRBV5-5 and TRBJ1-5; D remains unclear. Germline loops: CDR1 SGHKS, CDR2 YYEKEE (reference sequence). CDR3 length: 17 amino acids. Trimming pared 4 bases from V and 0 bases from J, leaving 17 bases between. In DNA, the CDR3 is TGTGCCAGCAGCCGAAGGTCCGAGGTCAATAGCAATCAGCCCCAGCATTTT. Its translation is CASSRRSEVNSNQPQHF.